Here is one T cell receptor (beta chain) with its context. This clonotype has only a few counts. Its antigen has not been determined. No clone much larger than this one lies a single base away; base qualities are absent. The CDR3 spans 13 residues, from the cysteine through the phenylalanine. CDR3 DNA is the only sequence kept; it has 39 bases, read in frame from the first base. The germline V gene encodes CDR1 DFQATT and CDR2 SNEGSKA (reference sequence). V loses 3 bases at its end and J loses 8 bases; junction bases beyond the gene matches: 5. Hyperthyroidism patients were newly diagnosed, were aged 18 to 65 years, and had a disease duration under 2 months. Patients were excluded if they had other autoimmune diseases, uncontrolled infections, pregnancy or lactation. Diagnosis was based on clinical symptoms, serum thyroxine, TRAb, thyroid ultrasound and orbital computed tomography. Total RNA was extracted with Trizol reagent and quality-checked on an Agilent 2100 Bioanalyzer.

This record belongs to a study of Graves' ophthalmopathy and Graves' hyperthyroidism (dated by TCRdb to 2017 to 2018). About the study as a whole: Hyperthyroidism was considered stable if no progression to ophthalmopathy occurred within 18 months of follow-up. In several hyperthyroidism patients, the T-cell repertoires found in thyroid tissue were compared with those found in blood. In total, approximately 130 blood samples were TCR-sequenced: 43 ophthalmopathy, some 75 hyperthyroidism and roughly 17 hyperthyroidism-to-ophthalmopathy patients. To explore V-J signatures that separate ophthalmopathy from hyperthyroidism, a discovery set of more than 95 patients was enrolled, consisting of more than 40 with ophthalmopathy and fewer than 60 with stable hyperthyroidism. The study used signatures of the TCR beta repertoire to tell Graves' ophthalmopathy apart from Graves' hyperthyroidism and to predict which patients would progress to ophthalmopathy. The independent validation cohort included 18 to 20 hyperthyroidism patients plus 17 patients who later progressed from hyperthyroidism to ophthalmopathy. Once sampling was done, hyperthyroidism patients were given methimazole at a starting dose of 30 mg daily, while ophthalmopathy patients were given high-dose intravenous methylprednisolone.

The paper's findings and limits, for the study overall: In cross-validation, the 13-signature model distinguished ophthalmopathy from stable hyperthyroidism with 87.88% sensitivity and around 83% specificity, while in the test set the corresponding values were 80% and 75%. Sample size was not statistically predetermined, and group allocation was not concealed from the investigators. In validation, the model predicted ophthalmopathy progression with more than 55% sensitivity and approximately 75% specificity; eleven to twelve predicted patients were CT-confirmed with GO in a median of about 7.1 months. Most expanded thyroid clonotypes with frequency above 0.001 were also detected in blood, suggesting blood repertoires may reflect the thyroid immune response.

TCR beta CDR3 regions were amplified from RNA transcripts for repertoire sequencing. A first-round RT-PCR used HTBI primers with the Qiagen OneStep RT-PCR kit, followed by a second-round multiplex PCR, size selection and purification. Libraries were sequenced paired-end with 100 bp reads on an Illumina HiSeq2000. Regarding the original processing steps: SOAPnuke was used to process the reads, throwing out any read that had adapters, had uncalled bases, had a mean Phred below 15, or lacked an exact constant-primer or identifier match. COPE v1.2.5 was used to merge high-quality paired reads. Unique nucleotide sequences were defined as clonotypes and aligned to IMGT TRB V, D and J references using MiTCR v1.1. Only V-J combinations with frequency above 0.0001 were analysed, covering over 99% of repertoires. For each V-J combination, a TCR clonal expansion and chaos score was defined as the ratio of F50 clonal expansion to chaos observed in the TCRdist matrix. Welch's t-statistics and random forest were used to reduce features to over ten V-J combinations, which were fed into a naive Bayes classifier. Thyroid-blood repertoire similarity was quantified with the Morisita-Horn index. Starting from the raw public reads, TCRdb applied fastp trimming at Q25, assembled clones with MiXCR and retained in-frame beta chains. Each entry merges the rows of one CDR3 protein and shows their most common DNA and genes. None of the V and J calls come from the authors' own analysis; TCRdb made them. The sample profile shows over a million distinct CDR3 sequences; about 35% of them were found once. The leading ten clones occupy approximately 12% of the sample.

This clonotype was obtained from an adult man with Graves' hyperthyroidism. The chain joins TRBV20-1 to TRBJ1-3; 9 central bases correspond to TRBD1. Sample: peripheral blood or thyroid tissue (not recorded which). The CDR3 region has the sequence CSASEDRGDTIYF. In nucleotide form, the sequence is TGCAGTGCTAGTGAGGACAGGGGCGACACCATATATTTT.